This passage covers 3 T cell receptor beta chains from one sample sequenced in a study of T cell clonotyping in hematopoietic cell transplantation. Time point defined: recipient sample about 28 days before transplant, after cytoreduction. Sequenced by immunoSEQ multiplex PCR; TCRdb stores in-frame clones only, minus some. Of 20,000 or so clones listed, roughly nine tenths are singletons. This specimen was peripheral blood mononuclear cells, taken before stem cell transplant. The source is a man younger than 35 with biphenotypic leukemia. Some clones in this sample may be carry-over from other donors' samples.

This chain connects TRBV6-4 to TRBJ2-3; 10 bases are shared with TRBD2. Losses at the gene ends were 6 bases for V and 3 bases for J; bases not matched to a gene: 6. Germline V gene sequence: CDR1 MRHNA, CDR2 SNTAGT. This CDR3 region has 15 residues. CDR3 DNA: TGTGCCAGCAGGGTAGCGGGAGGTGTTACAGATACGCAGTATTTT. Encoded protein: CASRVAGGVTDTQYF.

The V gene is TRBV5-8, the J gene TRBJ2-7; D remains ambiguous. The CDR3 is 13 amino acids. Looked up from germline, CDR1 is SGHTS and CDR2 is YDEGEE. The V gene lost 1 base and the J gene lost 2 bases, with 7 bases spanning the gap. Here the CDR3 DNA reads TGTGCCAGCAGCTTGCACACCACCTACGAGCAGTACTTC. Translation gives CASSLHTTYEQYF.

The gene calls are TRBV6-4 and TRBJ1-1, with 8 bases that match TRBD1. CDR1 and CDR2 from the germline V gene are MRHNA and SNTAGT. CDR3 length: 14 residues. The trim removed 3 bases at V and 4 bases at J, leaving 4 bases unmatched. CDR3: CASSDNRGTTEAFF. CDR3 bases: TGTGCCAGCAGTGATAACAGGGGGACCACTGAAGCTTTCTTT.